This T cell receptor beta chain was recovered during a study of blood T cell repertoires in COVID-19. Authors' analysis steps: Researchers report that nucleated cell counts were estimated from reference gene primer amplification. Profiled with immunoSEQ multiplex PCR; TCRdb holds only in-frame clones, not every one. The D gene and trimming were derived from the DNA, and the V and J assignments and clone size from that table. This repertoire shows about 160,000 clones, more than 85% found once; its top ten account for around 0.6%. Patients from Seattle were sampled longitudinally, starting during active infection. There are 13 residues in the CDR3. The V end was cut by 5 bases, the J end by 8 bases, with 10 bases between. Germline V gene sequence: CDR1 SGHTA, CDR2 FQGTGA.

This chain links TRBV7-3 with TRBJ1-6; D is unresolved. The sequencing sample was made of peripheral blood. The receptor was derived from a man aged 55 to 70 with COVID-19, enrolled during active disease. In DNA, the CDR3 is TGTGCCAGCAGCCGCGGGCAGTATTCACCCCTCCACTTT. This encodes CASSRGQYSPLHF.